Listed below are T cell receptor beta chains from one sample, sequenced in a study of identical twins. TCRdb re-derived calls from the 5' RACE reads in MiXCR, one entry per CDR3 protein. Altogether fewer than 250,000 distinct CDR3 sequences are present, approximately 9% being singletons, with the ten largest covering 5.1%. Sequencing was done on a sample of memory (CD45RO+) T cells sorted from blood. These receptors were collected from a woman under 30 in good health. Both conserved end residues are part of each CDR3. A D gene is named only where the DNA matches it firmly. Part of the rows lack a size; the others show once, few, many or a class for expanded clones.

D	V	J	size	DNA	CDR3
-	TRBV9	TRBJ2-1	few	TGTGCCAGCAGCGTACGCGGGTCCGCAGATGAGCAGTTCTTC	CASSVRGSADEQFF
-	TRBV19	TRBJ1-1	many	TGTGCCAGTAGTATACGGGGGCCGAACACTGAAGCTTTCTTT	CASSIRGPNTEAFF
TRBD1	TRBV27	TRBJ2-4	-	TGTGCCAGCAGGCCCTCCTCCGGGACAGCCATATACATTCAGTACTTC	CASRPSSGTAIYIQYF
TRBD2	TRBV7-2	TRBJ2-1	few	TGTGCCAGCAGCATGGATAGCGGGAGAGGCTATGAGCAGTTCTTC	CASSMDSGRGYEQFF
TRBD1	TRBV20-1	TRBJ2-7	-	TGCAGTGCCTCCGGGACAGGGGCCTACGAGCAGTACTTC	CSASGTGAYEQYF
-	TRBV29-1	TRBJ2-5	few	TGCAGCGTTGTCTCAGGACGCCAAGAGACCCAGTACTTC	CSVVSGRQETQYF
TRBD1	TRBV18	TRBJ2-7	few	TGTGCCAGCTCATCAAATAGGGGGACAGGGAGCTCCTACGAGCAGTACTTC	CASSSNRGTGSSYEQYF
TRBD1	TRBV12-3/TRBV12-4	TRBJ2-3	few	TGTGCCAGCAGTTCCCGACAGGGCAACACAGATACGCAGTATTTT	CASSSRQGNTDTQYF
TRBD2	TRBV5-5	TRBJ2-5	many	TGTGCCAGCAGCCGGGAGGGGGAGACCCAGTACTTC	CASSREGETQYF
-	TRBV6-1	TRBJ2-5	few	TGTGCCAGCAGTGCGACAGGGAGGGAGACCCAGTACTTC	CASSATGRETQYF
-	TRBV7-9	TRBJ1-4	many	TGTGCCAGCAGCTTAGCCAGAGGGGACGAAAAACTGTTTTTT	CASSLARGDEKLFF
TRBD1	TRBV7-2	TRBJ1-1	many	TGTGCCAGCAGCCGCGGACAGGGTACTGAAGCTTTCTTT	CASSRGQGTEAFF
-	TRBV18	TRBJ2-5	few	TGTGCCAGCTCACCACCCGAGGTCCAAGAGACCCAGTACTTC	CASSPPEVQETQYF
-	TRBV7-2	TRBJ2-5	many	TGTGCCAGCAGCACGCTGCGGGAGACCCAGTACTTC	CASSTLRETQYF
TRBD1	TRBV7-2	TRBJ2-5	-	TGTGCCAGCAGCTTGGGACAGGCTAGGGAGACCCAGTACTTC	CASSLGQARETQYF
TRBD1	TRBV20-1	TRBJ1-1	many	TGCAGTGCTAGTCAGGGGGCGCCGCGGTCGGCTTTCTTT	CSASQGAPRSAFF
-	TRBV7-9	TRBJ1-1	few	TGTGCCAGCAGCTTCGTCGTGAACACTGAAGCTTTCTTT	CASSFVVNTEAFF
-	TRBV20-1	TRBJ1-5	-	TGCAGTGCGGTAGCGGACAGCCAACAGCCCCAGCATTTT	CSAVADSQQPQHF
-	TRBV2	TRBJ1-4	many	TGTGCCAGCAGTGAAGCGCTTGGGGGCGAGGAAAAACTGTTTTTT	CASSEALGGEEKLFF
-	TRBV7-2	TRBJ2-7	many	TGTGCCAGCAGCTTAGGTTTAGAGGAGCAGTACTTC	CASSLGLEEQYF
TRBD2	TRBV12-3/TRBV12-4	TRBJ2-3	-	TGTGCCAGCAGTTTTCATCCGGGCGGGGGGTCAGATACGCAGTATTTT	CASSFHPGGGSDTQYF
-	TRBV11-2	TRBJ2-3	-	TGTGCCAGCAGCTCCGTAGACCGGGGGCGCACAGATACGCAGTATTTT	CASSSVDRGRTDTQYF
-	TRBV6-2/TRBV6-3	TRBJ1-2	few	TGTGCCAGCAGAAAAACGGGGGCGGACTATGGCTACACCTTC	CASRKTGADYGYTF
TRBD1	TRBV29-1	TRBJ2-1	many	TGCAGCGGGCGGACAGGGGGCTTGAATGAGCAGTTCTTC	CSGRTGGLNEQFF
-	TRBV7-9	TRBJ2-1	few	TGTGCCAGCAGCTTAGCTAAGGTCTGGACCTACAATGAGCAGTTCTTC	CASSLAKVWTYNEQFF
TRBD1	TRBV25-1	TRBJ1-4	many	TGTGCCAGCAGTGCCCGGGACAGGGGAAATGAAAAACTGTTTTTT	CASSARDRGNEKLFF
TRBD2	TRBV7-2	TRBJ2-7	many	TGTGCCAGCAGCCCCTATCTAGCGGGAGGGCCCTACGAGCAGTACTTC	CASSPYLAGGPYEQYF
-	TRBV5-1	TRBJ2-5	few	TGCGCCAGCAGCTTGATGTCGGAAGAGACCCAGTACTTC	CASSLMSEETQYF
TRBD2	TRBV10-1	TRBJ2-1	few	TGCGCCAGCAGTGATGGCGGGGGGGGTGGCAATGAGCAGTTCTTC	CASSDGGGGGNEQFF
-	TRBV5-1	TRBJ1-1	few	TGCGCCAGCAGCCTCGGGGGGGGGGCTGAAGCTTTCTTT	CASSLGGGAEAFF